Described below is a single T cell receptor beta chain sequence and its context. Its antigen is as yet unknown. Described treatment: roughly 10-day PBMC culture with coronavirus spike peptide pools or control peptides (ViraFEST assay). Per-well cultures of two million PBMCs received about 9.5 IU/ml IL-2 and approximately 9.4 ug/ml peptide pools. These data belong to a study of vaccination and CD4 T cells after COVID-19. Overall study: Blood was drawn a median roughly 79 days post second dose, range 14 to 241. Cells were stimulated with overlapping spike peptide pools from SARS-CoV-2, HCoV-NL63, HCoV-OC43 and HCoV-229E.

CDR1 and CDR2 (germline): SEHNR, FQNEAQ (reference sequence). Trimming shortened V by 3 bases and J by 8 bases, and 9 bases separated the two germline ends. This CDR3 is built from 12 residues. With the Oncomine TCR Beta short-read assay, DNA from cultured CD4+ T cells was sequenced. DNA came from CD4+ T cells after culture. TCRdb itself ran the PCR reads through MiXCR, one entry per CDR3 protein. The sample shows a few thousand distinct CDR3 sequences, over 60% of them seen only once. The sequenced sample was CD4+ T cells from blood, cultured in vitro. This chain connects TRBV7-9 to TRBJ2-3; no clear D gene. The TCR sequence derives from a human donor who had recovered from COVID-19. The CDR3 region is CASSLLYGTQYF. For the CDR3, the DNA is TGTGCCAGCAGCTTGTTATATGGTACGCAGTATTTT.